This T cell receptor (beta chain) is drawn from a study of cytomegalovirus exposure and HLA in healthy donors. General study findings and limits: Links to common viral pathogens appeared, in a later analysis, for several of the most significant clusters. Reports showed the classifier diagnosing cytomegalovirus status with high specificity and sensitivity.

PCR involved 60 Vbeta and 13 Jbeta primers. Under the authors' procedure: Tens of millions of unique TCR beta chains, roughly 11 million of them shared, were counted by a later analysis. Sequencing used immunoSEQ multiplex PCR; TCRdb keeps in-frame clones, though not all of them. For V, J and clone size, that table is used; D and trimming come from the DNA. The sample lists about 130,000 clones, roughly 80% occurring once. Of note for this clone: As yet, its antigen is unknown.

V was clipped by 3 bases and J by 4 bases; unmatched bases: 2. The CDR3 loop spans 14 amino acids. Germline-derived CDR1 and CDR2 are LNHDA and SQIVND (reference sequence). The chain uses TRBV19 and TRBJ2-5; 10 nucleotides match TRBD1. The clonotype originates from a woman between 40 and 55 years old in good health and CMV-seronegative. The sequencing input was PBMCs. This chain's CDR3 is CASSMTGGRETQYF. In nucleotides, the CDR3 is TGTGCCAGTAGTATGACAGGGGGCCGAGAGACCCAGTACTTC.